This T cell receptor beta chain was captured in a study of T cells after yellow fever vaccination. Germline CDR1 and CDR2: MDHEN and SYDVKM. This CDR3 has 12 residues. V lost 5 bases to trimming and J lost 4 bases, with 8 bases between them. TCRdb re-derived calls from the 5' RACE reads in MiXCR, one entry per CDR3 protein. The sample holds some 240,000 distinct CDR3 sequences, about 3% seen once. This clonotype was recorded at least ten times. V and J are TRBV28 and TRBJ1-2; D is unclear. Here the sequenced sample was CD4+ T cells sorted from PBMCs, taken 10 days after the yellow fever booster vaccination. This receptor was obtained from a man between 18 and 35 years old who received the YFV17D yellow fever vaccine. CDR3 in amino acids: CASSAVSYGYTF. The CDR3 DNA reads TGTGCCAGCAGTGCCGTGAGCTATGGCTACACCTTC.